These 28 T cell receptor beta chains originate from one sample sequenced in a study of response to subunit inactivated influenza vaccine. TCRdb passed the RT-PCR reads through MiXCR, listing each CDR3 protein once. The sample consists of approximately 500,000 distinct CDR3 sequences, about 14% of them appearing once. The sequences come from PBMCs from blood, collected 12 days after vaccination. Receptors originate from a man aged 45-65 years who received an inactivated influenza vaccine.

The sample holds a few counts of this clonotype. This chain uses TRBV5-1 with TRBJ2-4; 7 nucleotides align to TRBD1. The germline V gene has CDR1 SGHRS and CDR2 YFSETQ. J lost 0 bases, V lost 0 bases, and 9 bases had no gene match. The CDR3 contains 18 residues. CDR3 loop: CASSLGDSAFLAKNIQYF. The CDR3 nucleotides are TGCGCCAGCAGCTTGGGGGACAGTGCATTTCTAGCCAAAAACATTCAGTACTTC.

This clonotype was observed a handful of times. For the CDR3, the DNA is TGTGCCAGCAGCGTAGGGCCCCTGGCGGGGGGGCCCGGGACCCAGTACTTC. Translated, it gives CASSVGPLAGGPGTQYF. This sequence joins TRBV9 and TRBJ2-5, with 9 bases matching TRBD2. Germline V lookup: CDR1 SGDLS, CDR2 YYNGEE. This CDR3 comprises 17 residues. With V trimmed by 0 bases and J by 7 bases, 13 bases remained unmatched.

The rearrangement uses TRBV6-2 or TRBV6-3 and TRBJ1-5; D gene uncertain. Trimming removed 3 bases from V and 3 bases from J, with 9 bases in between. Germline CDR1 reads MNHEY; CDR2 reads SVGEGT. The CDR3 covers 14 residues. In DNA, the CDR3 is TGTGCCAGCAGTTATGGTGCAGACAATCAGCCCCAGCATTTT. It yields the protein CASSYGADNQPQHF.

This clonotype came up a few times. The rearrangement uses TRBV12-3 or TRBV12-4 and TRBJ2-7, with D perhaps matching TRBD1 (5 bases). V was clipped by 0 bases and J by 4 bases, with 16 bases between them. The CDR3 covers 16 residues. The CDR3 DNA follows: TGTGCCAGCAGTTTAGCGCAAGGGGCGCTTGGGTACGAGCAGTACTTC. Protein product: CASSLAQGALGYEQYF.

There are a few counts of this clonotype. The chain employs TRBV27 and TRBJ2-1, with D tentatively TRBD2 (5 bases). Trimming stripped 3 bases from V and 2 bases from J, with 8 bases between. Germline V gene sequence: CDR1 MNHEY, CDR2 SMNVEV (reference sequence). The CDR3 contains 14 residues. CDR3 sequence: CASSFLATYNEQFF. Here the CDR3 DNA reads TGTGCCAGCAGTTTCTTAGCGACCTACAATGAGCAGTTCTTC.

This clonotype turned up a few times. Sequence at one end of the junction differs from germline and may be a read error. V and J are TRBV18 and TRBJ1-1; D uncertain. The CDR3 runs 13 residues. Germline V gene data show CDR1 as KGHSH and CDR2 as LQKENI. The DNA of the CDR3 is TGTGCCAGCTCTTCTTCCCAGACCTCAACAGACGTATTT. Its translation: CASSSSQTSTDVF.

There are many counts of this clonotype. The rearrangement links TRBV7-2 to TRBJ2-3; TRBD1 matches at 10 bases. The V segment lost 1 base and the J segment 2 bases; nucleotides outside the gene matches: 3. Germline values: CDR1 SGHTA, CDR2 FQGNSA. This CDR3 spans 16 amino acids. CDR3 loop: CASSLVGTGATDTQYF. DNA of the CDR3: TGTGCCAGCAGCTTAGTAGGGACAGGGGCCACAGATACGCAGTATTTT.

The rearrangement links TRBV20-1 to TRBJ2-3, with TRBD2 as a possible D gene (6 bases). This CDR3 spans 16 amino acids. Per the germline V gene, CDR1 is DFQATT and CDR2 is SNEGSKA (reference sequence). V lost 0 bases and J 3 bases, leaving 16 bases between the germline ends. The CDR3 sequence: CSARDPGTLNTDTQYF. CDR3 DNA: TGCAGTGCTAGAGATCCTGGGACTCTTAATACAGATACGCAGTATTTT.

This clonotype has ten or more counts. The V call is TRBV12-3 or TRBV12-4, the J call TRBJ2-7, with 7 positions matching TRBD1. The CDR3 runs to 13 residues. Unmatched junction bases numbered 7, after V lost 5 bases and J lost 6 bases. The chain's CDR3 is CASSPDDRAEQYF. The CDR3 DNA follows: TGTGCCAGCAGTCCCGACGACAGGGCCGAGCAGTACTTC.

This clonotype showed up many times. This sequence joins TRBV2 and TRBJ1-6, with D possibly TRBD1 on 5 matching bases. CDR3 length equals 14 residues. Germline CDR1 SNHLY, CDR2 FYNNEI. Trimming shortened V by 8 bases and J by 9 bases, and 17 bases separated the two germline ends. CDR3 sequence: CASASTVGGSPLHF. The CDR3 bases are TGTGCCAGCGCATCGACAGTAGGCGGTTCACCCCTCCACTTT.

The rearrangement joins TRBV5-6 to TRBJ2-3, with 8 bases lining up with TRBD1. With V trimmed by 2 bases and J by 4 bases, 9 bases remained unmatched. CDR1 SGHDT and CDR2 YYEEEE come from the germline V gene. The CDR3 has 16 residues. CDR3 sequence (DNA): TGTGCCAGCAGCTTTGAAGGCCTGACAGGGGCAGATACGCAGTATTTT. It yields the protein CASSFEGLTGADTQYF.

This chain joins TRBV5-1 and TRBJ2-5; perhaps TRBD2 as D (5 bases). This CDR3 is 15 amino acids long. The germline CDR1 and CDR2 sequences are SGHRS and YFSETQ. V was pared by 0 bases and J by 7 bases, with 16 bases between. The chain's CDR3 is CASSLAENYAGTQYF. The CDR3 nucleotides read TGCGCCAGCAGCTTGGCGGAGAACTACGCGGGGACCCAGTACTTC.

The chain has TRBV20-1 and TRBJ2-1; 11 positions match TRBD2. J lost 3 bases, V lost 5 bases, and 12 bases had no gene match. Germline V gene sequence: CDR1 DFQATT, CDR2 SNEGSKA (reference sequence). This CDR3 has 17 residues. CDR3 in DNA: TGCAGTGCTGAAGCTAGCGGGGGGACCCCTCTCTACAATGAGCAGTTCTTC. Amino acid sequence: CSAEASGGTPLYNEQFF.

The rearrangement joins TRBV3-1 to TRBJ1-6; 7 bases align to TRBD1. CDR3 length: 12 amino acids. V shed 1 base and J 19 bases; nucleotides not matched to a gene: 7. CDR1 is LGHDT, CDR2 YNNKEL, per germline (reference sequence). The CDR3 DNA sequence: TGTGCCAGCAGCCAAGGGGGGACAGCAGCTCACTTT. This codes for CASSQGGTAAHF.

A note on this clonotype: An end of the junction differs from the germline gene, which may be a read error. The chain uses TRBV4-2 and TRBJ2-7, with D perhaps TRBD1 (7 bases). CDR3 length: 17 amino acids. Germline lookup yields CDR1 LGHNA and CDR2 YNFKEQ. CDR3: CASSQASGQGGAYEQYF. The CDR3 DNA follows: TGTGCCAGCAGTCAAGCTTCCGGCCAGGGGGGTGCCTACGAGCAGTACTTC.

This clonotype was picked up one time. The chain couples TRBV2 to TRBJ1-5; 9 positions agree with TRBD1. CDR1 is SNHLY, CDR2 FYNNEI, per germline. Unmatched junction bases numbered 6, after V lost 2 bases and J lost 4 bases. The CDR3 spans 16 residues. The CDR3 nucleotides read TGTGCCAGCAGTGAAATAGGGACAGGGTTTAATCAGCCCCAGCATTTT. It is translated as CASSEIGTGFNQPQHF.

V is TRBV5-1 and J is TRBJ1-3, with D unresolved. Germline V gives CDR1 SGHRS, CDR2 YFSETQ. The CDR3 length is 16 residues. V was trimmed by 0 bases and J by 4 bases, leaving 14 bases between them. CDR3 region: CASSLAGRAAGNTIYF. DNA of the CDR3: TGCGCCAGCAGCTTGGCCGGGCGAGCGGCAGGAAACACCATATATTTT.

The chain joins TRBV5-1 to TRBJ2-3; the D gene could be TRBD1 or TRBD2 (5 bases each). The CDR3 runs 14 residues. Between the trimmed V and J ends, which lost 3 bases and 5 bases, there was a span of 13 bases. The germline gives CDR1 SGHRS, CDR2 YFSETQ. The CDR3 sequence: CASSSGTVLDTQYF. The DNA of the CDR3 is TGCGCCAGCAGCTCCGGGACGGTATTAGATACGCAGTATTTT. Full variable domain (remainder filled in from reference TRBV5-1 and TRBJ2-3): KAGVTQTPRYLIKTRGQQVTLSCSPISGHRSVSWYQQTPGQGLQFLFEYFSETQRNKGNFPGRFSGRQFSNSRSEMNVSTLELGDSALYLCASSSGTVLDTQYFGPGTRLTVL.

This clonotype appeared a few times. DNA of the CDR3: TGTGCCACATCTCTAGCGGGGAGAGAGACCCAGTACTTC. This gives the protein CATSLAGRETQYF. The chain combines TRBV25-1 with TRBJ2-5; 9 bases map to TRBD2. J gave up 4 bases and V 10 bases, and 7 bases lay outside the gene matches. This CDR3 is built from 13 residues. Germline assignment: CDR1 MGHDK and CDR2 SYGVNS.

The chain is built from TRBV3-1 and TRBJ2-7; weak D call: TRBD2 (6 bases). Germline values: CDR1 LGHDT, CDR2 YNNKEL (reference sequence). V lost 4 bases and J lost 5, with 18 bases in between. This CDR3 has 15 residues. The CDR3 nucleotides read TGTGCCAGCAGCCGGGGTTTTGGAGGGCTCAACGAGCAGTACTTC. It is translated as CASSRGFGGLNEQYF.

This clonotype has just a few counts. V and J are TRBV20-1 and TRBJ2-3; D remains ambiguous. In germline, CDR1 is DFQATT, CDR2 SNEGSKA (reference sequence). The CDR3 is 14 residues long. With 1 base removed from V and 0 bases from J, the gap between germline ends came to 8 bases. CDR3 nucleotides: TGCAGTGCTAGAGGGCCAGCTAGCACAGATACGCAGTATTTT. It encodes CSARGPASTDTQYF.

This clonotype has at least ten counts. The genes are TRBV7-2 and TRBJ2-2; weak D call: TRBD2 (5 bases). The CDR3 runs 14 residues. Trimming removed 4 bases from V and 2 bases from J, with 8 bases in between. Germline CDR1 is SGHTA and CDR2 is FQGNSA. In nucleotides, the CDR3 is TGTGCCAGCAGCTGGGGAGTTAACACCGGGGAGCTGTTTTTT. This encodes CASSWGVNTGELFF.

This clonotype has only a few counts. The chain couples TRBV29-1 to TRBJ1-5, with 8 bases matching TRBD1. With V trimmed by 6 bases and J by 0 bases, 7 bases remained unmatched. CDR1 SQVTM and CDR2 ANQGSEA come from the germline V gene. This CDR3 has 15 amino acids. Here the CDR3 DNA reads TGCAGCGTCACTTCCGGGACAGGTAGCAATCAGCCCCAGCATTTT. Translating gives CSVTSGTGSNQPQHF.

The chain combines TRBV10-3 with TRBJ2-2, with no clear D. The CDR3 runs to 12 residues. Germline V gene data show CDR1 as ENHRY and CDR2 as SYGVKD. V lost 7 bases to trimming and J lost 1 base, with 4 bases between them. As DNA, the CDR3 is TGTGCCATCACGGGGAACACCGGGGAGCTGTTTTTT. Protein sequence: CAITGNTGELFF.

This clonotype was picked up a small number of times. V gene TRBV11-2 combines with J gene TRBJ2-3; 7 bases fit TRBD2. CDR1 and CDR2 (germline): SGHAT, FQNNGV. With 1 base clipped from V and 6 bases from J, the junction kept 13 bases outside the gene matches. The CDR3 loop spans 17 amino acids. The CDR3 DNA is TGTGCCAGCAGCTTAGGGGCTAGCGGTACCTTAGGTGATACGCAGTATTTT. Translation gives CASSLGASGTLGDTQYF.

This clonotype was counted between two and nine times. V gene TRBV12-3 or TRBV12-4 combines with J gene TRBJ2-7, with D unclear. The CDR3 is 13 residues long. V lost 6 bases and J lost 2, with 11 bases in between. The CDR3 DNA follows: TGTGCCAGCAGATTCGGCAACCCCTACGAGCAGTACTTC. Amino acid sequence: CASRFGNPYEQYF.

The J gene is TRBJ2-3, the V gene TRBV7-9, with D possibly TRBD1 on 6 matching bases. Germline CDR1 SEHNR, CDR2 FQNEAQ (reference sequence). This CDR3 comprises 14 residues. V was pared by 4 bases and J by 6 bases, with 14 bases between. CDR3 DNA sequence: TGTGCCAGCAGCTCCCGGGCAGGGGTGGATACGCAGTATTTT. Amino acid sequence: CASSSRAGVDTQYF.

This clonotype appeared a few times. V usage is TRBV20-1 and J usage is TRBJ2-7, with 7 bases identical to TRBD2. V dropped 1 base and J dropped 3; count of bases not matched to a gene: 6. This CDR3 is built from 14 residues. Per germline, CDR1 DFQATT and CDR2 SNEGSKA (reference sequence). The CDR3 DNA reads TGCAGTGCTAGAGCCGGCGGGGGTTTCTACGAGCAGTACTTC. Residues: CSARAGGGFYEQYF.